The next 16 T cell receptor beta chains were all read from a single sample in a study of naive and memory T cell subsets (dated by TCRdb to 2016 to 2017). Library generation was performed with UMI-ligation and nested PCR. The reads were generated on an Illumina MiSeq. The beta constant-region primer consisted of an equimolar mixture of two oligonucleotides that together covered TRBC1 and TRBC2. TCRdb handled the public reads itself, with Q25 trimming in fastp and clone calling in MiXCR, and kept productive beta chains. Under each unique CDR3 protein, matching rows form one entry showing the most common genes and DNA. This sample is represented by around 29,000 distinct CDR3 sequences; roughly a tenth of them were singletons. Over 15% of the sample comes from the top ten. The sample comprised effector memory CD4+ T cells from blood. Interpreted using the paper, the cell subset or site label stands for: effector memory, CD45RA- CD27-. These receptors were taken from a human donor in good health.

The chain is built from TRBV7-8 and TRBJ2-5; 8 bases agree with TRBD1. V lost 5 bases, J lost 6 bases, and 5 bases stayed unmatched. There are 13 residues in the CDR3. Germline CDR1 reads SGHVS; CDR2 reads FQNEAQ. CDR3 sequence: CASSRDRSQTQYF. CDR3 DNA: TGTGCCAGCAGCCGGGACAGGAGCCAGACCCAGTACTTC. The full variable domain, completed using reference TRBV7-8 and TRBJ2-5, is GAGVSQSPRYKVAKRGQDVALRCDPISGHVSLFWYQQALGQGPEFLTYFQNEAQLDKSGLPSDRFFAERPEGSVSTLKIQRTQQEDSAVYLCASSRDRSQTQYFGPGTRLLVL.

This clonotype was seen more than once but under ten times. This chain links TRBV3-1 with TRBJ2-3; D might be TRBD2 (6 bases). The length of the CDR3 is 20 residues. Germline V gives CDR1 LGHDT, CDR2 YNNKEL (reference sequence). Trimming left V 4 bases short and J 1 base short, with 27 bases between. The CDR3 region has the DNA TGTGCCAGCAGCCTCATCGGGGGTAAGGGACGAGTAGGCGGCACAGATACGCAGTATTTT. The encoded protein is CASSLIGGKGRVGGTDTQYF.

This clonotype was counted many times. The CDR3 sequence is CASNQRGTDTQYF. The CDR3 DNA sequence: TGTGCCAGCAACCAGCGGGGCACAGATACGCAGTATTTT. This chain joins TRBV2 and TRBJ2-3; D perhaps matches TRBD2 (6 bases). V was cut by 7 bases and J by 1 base, with 9 bases left in between. CDR3 size: 13 residues. From germline, CDR1 is SNHLY and CDR2 FYNNEI.

J is TRBJ2-7 and V is TRBV4-2, with D hard to call. CDR1 is LGHNA and CDR2 is YNFKEQ in the germline V gene. The CDR3 totals 13 residues. V was cut by 5 bases and J by 0 bases, with 8 bases left in between. CDR3 DNA: TGTGCCAGCAGCGCTACCGACTCCTACGAGCAGTACTTC. Its protein product is CASSATDSYEQYF.

The rearrangement links TRBV19 to TRBJ1-4, with TRBD1 as a possible D gene (6 bases). Germline V gene sequence: CDR1 LNHDA, CDR2 SQIVND (reference sequence). The CDR3 loop spans 14 amino acids. The V and J ends lost 3 bases and 8 bases respectively, with 13 bases between them. CDR3 nucleotide sequence: TGTGCCAGTAGTATGGGGGGCGCACCCGAAAAACTGTTTTTT. This codes for CASSMGGAPEKLFF.

This clonotype showed up many times. This chain joins TRBV29-1 and TRBJ1-1; the D is unclear. Germline V gene data show CDR1 as SQVTM and CDR2 as ANQGSEA. Trimming removed 4 bases from V and 1 base from J, with 4 bases in between. This CDR3 has 11 residues. The CDR3 reads CSVGQNTEAFF. In DNA form, the CDR3 reads TGCAGCGTTGGGCAGAACACTGAAGCTTTCTTT.

The chain links TRBV14 to TRBJ2-7; TRBD1 matches 9 bases. In germline, CDR1 is SGHDN, CDR2 FVKESK. V shed 0 bases, J shed 5 bases, and the junction held 8 bases outside the gene matches. The CDR3 sequence is 16 residues long. The CDR3 sequence is CASSQEVDRGFNEQYF. The CDR3 region has the DNA TGTGCCAGCAGCCAAGAAGTGGACAGGGGTTTCAACGAGCAGTACTTC.

This clonotype showed up just a few times. The chain links TRBV6-5 to TRBJ2-7; 10 bases agree with TRBD2. CDR3 size: 13 residues. With 7 bases clipped from V and 3 bases from J, the junction kept 3 bases outside the gene matches. CDR1 MNHEY and CDR2 SVGAGI come from the germline V gene. The CDR3 DNA sequence: TGTGCCAGCACGAAGCGGGAGGGCTACGAGCAGTACTTC. Its protein product is CASTKREGYEQYF.

This clonotype is medium-sized in the sample. The chain employs TRBV12-3 or TRBV12-4 and TRBJ1-4, with D maybe TRBD1 (5 bases). V lost 2 bases and J lost 3, with 10 bases in between. This CDR3 has 15 amino acids. The CDR3 DNA reads TGTGCCAGCAGTTTAAAGCAGGGAGCTAATGAAAAACTGTTTTTT. The encoded protein is CASSLKQGANEKLFF.

V is TRBV6-5 and J is TRBJ2-7; 10 bases match TRBD1. V lost 6 bases, J lost 7 bases, and 6 bases stayed unmatched. CDR3 length: 13 residues. Germline-derived CDR1 and CDR2 are MNHEY and SVGAGI. The CDR3 is CASRGQGNREQYF. CDR3 nucleotide sequence: TGTGCCAGCAGGGGACAGGGGAATCGGGAGCAGTACTTC.

This clonotype was counted ten times or more. The chain has TRBV12-3 or TRBV12-4 and TRBJ1-6; D gene uncertain. V lost 7 bases and J 7 bases, leaving 11 bases between the germline ends. CDR3 length: 13 residues. CDR3 loop: CASMDSANSPLHF. The CDR3 DNA reads TGTGCCAGCATGGACTCCGCAAATTCACCCCTCCACTTT.

This clonotype was observed a few times. The genes are TRBV27 and TRBJ1-6; D is possibly TRBD1 (6 bases). The germline V gene has CDR1 MNHEY and CDR2 SMNVEV (reference sequence). V lost 4 bases to trimming and J lost 0 bases, with 7 bases between them. This CDR3 spans 15 amino acids. CDR3 protein: CASSSGASYNSPLHF. CDR3 nucleotide sequence: TGTGCCAGCAGTTCGGGGGCCTCCTATAATTCACCCCTCCACTTT.

This chain joins TRBV3-1 and TRBJ2-1; D is uncertain. Trimming stripped 4 bases from V and 6 bases from J, with 10 bases between. Germline V gene data show CDR1 as LGHDT and CDR2 as YNNKEL (reference sequence). The CDR3 has 13 amino acids. In DNA, the CDR3 is TGTGCCAGCAGCCCGAGCCCCTCCAATGAGCAGTTCTTC. This encodes CASSPSPSNEQFF.

This clonotype was seen at least ten times. V is TRBV12-5 and J is TRBJ2-3; TRBD2 aligns across 7 bases. The trim removed 7 bases at V and 4 bases at J, leaving 2 bases unmatched. The CDR3 runs 12 residues. The germline V gene has CDR1 LGHNT and CDR2 FRNRAP. The CDR3 DNA follows: TGTGCTAGTGCCCGGGGGGCAGATACGCAGTATTTT. It encodes CASARGADTQYF.

This clonotype appeared many times. The chain joins TRBV5-1 to TRBJ2-2, with TRBD2 matching 15 bases. Looked up from germline, CDR1 is SGHRS and CDR2 is YFSETQ. With 0 bases clipped from V and 5 bases from J, the junction kept 11 bases outside the gene matches. This CDR3 comprises 20 residues. The CDR3 DNA reads TGCGCCAGCAGCTTGGCACCCCGGACTAGCGGGGGGGCAGGGACCGGGGAGCTGTTTTTT. Protein sequence: CASSLAPRTSGGAGTGELFF.

This clonotype has more than one count but fewer than ten. This chain uses TRBV4-1 with TRBJ1-6, with a tentative D call TRBD1 (5 bases). Trimming stripped 0 bases from V and 5 bases from J, with 14 bases between. The length of the CDR3 is 17 residues. Per germline, CDR1 MGHRA and CDR2 YSYEKL. As DNA, the CDR3 is TGCGCCAGCAGCCAAGATCAGCAGGGATCGAATAATTCACCCCTCCACTTT. Its translation: CASSQDQQGSNNSPLHF.